What follows are 8 T cell receptor beta chains derived from one specimen sequenced in a study of Ad26.COV2.S vaccination and SARS-CoV-2 variants. Treatment in this sample: about 20 received Ad26.COV2.S at low or high dose, single or two shots; a few received placebo; per-sample allocation not given. Samples came from day 63 after the first vaccine or placebo injection. Some clones are missing from TCRdb's copy, which holds only in-frame ones; the method was immunoSEQ multiplex PCR. The repertoire holds 300,000 to 350,000 clones, with approximately 86% as singletons. Sequenced here: peripheral blood, sampled in a trial of Ad26.COV2.S vaccine versus placebo. These receptors were obtained from a person between 18 and 59 years old who received the Ad26.COV2.S COVID-19 vaccine or a placebo.

The gene calls are TRBV9 and TRBJ2-3; D is unresolved. Between the trimmed V and J ends, which lost 2 bases and 6 bases, there was a span of 13 bases. The germline V gene has CDR1 SGDLS and CDR2 YYNGEE. This CDR3 has 14 amino acids. CDR3 residues: CASSVASPGDTQYF. For the CDR3, the DNA is TGTGCCAGCAGCGTGGCGTCTCCTGGTGATACGCAGTATTTT.

The V gene is TRBV7-2, the J gene TRBJ2-6; 10 bases line up with TRBD1. Germline V gene lookup returns CDR1 SGHTA and CDR2 FQGNSA. V lost 6 bases to trimming and J lost 0 bases; unmatched junction nucleotides: 5. The CDR3 contains 17 residues. CDR3 sequence: CASRGTGVDSGANVLTF. The CDR3 nucleotides read TGTGCCAGCAGGGGGACAGGGGTGGACTCTGGGGCCAACGTCCTGACTTTC.

The V gene is TRBV10-3, the J gene TRBJ1-4; possible D gene TRBD1, 6 bases. V dropped 6 bases and J dropped 8 bases, with 19 bases sitting between them. Germline CDR1 and CDR2: ENHRY and SYGVKD. CDR3 length: 15 residues. Here the CDR3 reads CAISEQGGRLEKLFF. CDR3 nucleotide sequence: TGTGCCATCAGCGAACAGGGTGGCAGGTTAGAAAAACTGTTTTTT.

V gene TRBV19 combines with J gene TRBJ1-4, with TRBD1 identical over 12 bases. The CDR3 contains 18 residues. Germline CDR1 reads LNHDA; CDR2 reads SQIVND (reference sequence). V gave up 6 bases and J gave up 3 bases; unmatched junction bases: 11. The chain's CDR3 is CASSSGTGGFGPNEKLFF. The CDR3 DNA reads TGTGCCAGTAGCTCCGGGACAGGGGGCTTTGGGCCTAATGAAAAACTGTTTTTT.

In nucleotides, the CDR3 is TGTGCCAGTAGTATGTCTGGGCAGGGGCATGGCTACACCTTC. Its protein product is CASSMSGQGHGYTF. The genes are TRBV19 and TRBJ1-2; TRBD1 is a possible D gene (6 bases). The CDR3 totals 14 residues. Deletions cut 3 bases from V and 6 bases from J, with 14 bases between. Looked up from germline, CDR1 is LNHDA and CDR2 is SQIVND (reference sequence). The full variable domain, completed using reference TRBV19 and TRBJ1-2, is DGGITQSPKYLFRKEGQNVTLSCEQNLNHDAMYWYRQDPGQGLRLIYYSQIVNDFQKGDIAEGYSVSREKKESFPLTVTSAQKNPTAFYLCASSMSGQGHGYTFGSGTRLTVV.

CDR3 DNA sequence: TGTGCCAGTAGTCGTCTCCCTTTTTTGGGTTGGAACACTGAAGCTTTCTTT. Amino acid sequence: CASSRLPFLGWNTEAFF. This chain joins TRBV19 and TRBJ1-1; D remains ambiguous. The V and J ends lost 5 bases and 1 base respectively, with 20 bases between them. Germline values: CDR1 LNHDA, CDR2 SQIVND (reference sequence). This CDR3 region has 17 residues.

The rearrangement joins TRBV7-2 to TRBJ1-1; TRBD1 matches 7 bases. Trimming cost V 6 bases and J 2 bases; bases outside gene matches: 3. This CDR3 spans 13 amino acids. Germline V lookup: CDR1 SGHTA, CDR2 FQGNSA. In DNA, the CDR3 is TGTGCCAGCAGTCGACAGGGTAACACTGAAGCTTTCTTT. The encoded protein is CASSRQGNTEAFF.

The genes are TRBV6-5 and TRBJ1-3; D is undetermined. The CDR3 runs 10 residues. Germline CDR1 is MNHEY and CDR2 is SVGAGI. V gave up 5 bases and J gave up 5 bases, with 1 base separating them. As DNA, the CDR3 is TGTGCCAGCAGTCGAAACACCATATATTTT. It is translated as CASSRNTIYF.